This TCR beta chain was obtained from a study of cytomegalovirus exposure and HLA in healthy donors. Germline lookup yields CDR1 SGHRS and CDR2 YFSETQ. The CDR3 is made up of 15 amino acids. V was shortened by 1 base and J by 2 bases, with 7 bases between the two germline ends. This clone was observed a few times. Its antigen is currently unknown. Study conclusions and caveats: Relative to equally common others, HLA-associated TCR beta chains showed greater clonal expansion in a later analysis. Common viral pathogens seemed to be connected with several of the most significant clusters, according to a later analysis.

Vbeta (60) and Jbeta (13) primers were used in the PCR. The method was immunoSEQ multiplex PCR; TCRdb's version includes in-frame clones alone and lacks a portion of them. The sample records over 60,000 clones, 65% to 80% being singletons. V is TRBV5-1 and J is TRBJ1-6, with D hard to call. The sample was PBMCs. The receptor was derived from a man between 65 and 85 years old in good health and CMV-seronegative. The CDR3 protein is CASSLSQAYNSPLHF. The CDR3 nucleotides are TGCGCCAGCAGCTTGTCACAAGCCTATAATTCACCCCTCCACTTT.